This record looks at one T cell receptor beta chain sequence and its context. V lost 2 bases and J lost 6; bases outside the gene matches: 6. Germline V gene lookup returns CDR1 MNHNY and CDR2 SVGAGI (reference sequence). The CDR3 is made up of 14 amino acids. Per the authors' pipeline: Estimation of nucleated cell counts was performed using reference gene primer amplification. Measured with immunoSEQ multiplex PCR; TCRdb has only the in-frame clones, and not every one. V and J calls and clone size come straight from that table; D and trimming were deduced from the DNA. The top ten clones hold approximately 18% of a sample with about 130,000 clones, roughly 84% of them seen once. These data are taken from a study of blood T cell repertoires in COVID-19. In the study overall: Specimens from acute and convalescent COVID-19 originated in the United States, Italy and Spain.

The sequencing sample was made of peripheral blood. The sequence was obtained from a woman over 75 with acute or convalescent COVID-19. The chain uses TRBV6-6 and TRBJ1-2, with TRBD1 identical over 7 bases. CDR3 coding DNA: TGTGCCAGCAGTTACGCACAGGGGACGAATGGCTACACCTTC. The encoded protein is CASSYAQGTNGYTF.